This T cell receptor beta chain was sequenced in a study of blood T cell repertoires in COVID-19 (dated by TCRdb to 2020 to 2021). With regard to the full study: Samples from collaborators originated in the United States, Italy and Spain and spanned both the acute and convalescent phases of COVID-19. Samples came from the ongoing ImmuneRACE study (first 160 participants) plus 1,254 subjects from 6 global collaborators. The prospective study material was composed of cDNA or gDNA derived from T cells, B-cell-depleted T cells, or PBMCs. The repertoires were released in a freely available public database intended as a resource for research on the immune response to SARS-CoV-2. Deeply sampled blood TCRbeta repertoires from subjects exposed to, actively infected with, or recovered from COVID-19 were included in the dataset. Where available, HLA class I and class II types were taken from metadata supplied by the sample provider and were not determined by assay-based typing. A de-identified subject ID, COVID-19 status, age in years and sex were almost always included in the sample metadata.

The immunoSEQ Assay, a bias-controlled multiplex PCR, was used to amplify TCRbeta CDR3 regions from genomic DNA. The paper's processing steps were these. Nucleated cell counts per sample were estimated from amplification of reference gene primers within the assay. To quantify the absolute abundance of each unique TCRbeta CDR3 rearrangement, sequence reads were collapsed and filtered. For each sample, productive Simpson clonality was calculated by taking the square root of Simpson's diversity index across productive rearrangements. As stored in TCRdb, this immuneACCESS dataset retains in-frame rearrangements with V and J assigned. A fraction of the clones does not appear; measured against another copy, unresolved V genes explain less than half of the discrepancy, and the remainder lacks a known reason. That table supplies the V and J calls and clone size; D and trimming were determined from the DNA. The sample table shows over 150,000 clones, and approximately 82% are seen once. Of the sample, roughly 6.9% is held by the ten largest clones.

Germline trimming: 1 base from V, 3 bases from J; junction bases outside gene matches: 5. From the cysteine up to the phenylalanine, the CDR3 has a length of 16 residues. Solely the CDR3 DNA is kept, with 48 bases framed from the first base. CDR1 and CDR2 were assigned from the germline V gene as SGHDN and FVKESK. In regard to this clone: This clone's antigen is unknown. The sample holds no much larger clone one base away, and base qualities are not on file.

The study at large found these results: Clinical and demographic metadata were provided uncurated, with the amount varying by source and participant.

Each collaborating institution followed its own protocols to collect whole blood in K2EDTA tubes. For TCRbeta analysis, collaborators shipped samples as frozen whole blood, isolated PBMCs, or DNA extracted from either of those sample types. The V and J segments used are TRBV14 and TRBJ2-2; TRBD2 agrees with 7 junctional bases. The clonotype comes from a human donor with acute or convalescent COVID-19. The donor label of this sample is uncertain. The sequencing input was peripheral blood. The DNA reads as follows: TGTGCCAGCAGCCAAGTAACGGGGAGGGACACCGGGGAGCTGTTTTTT. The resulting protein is CASSQVTGRDTGELFF.